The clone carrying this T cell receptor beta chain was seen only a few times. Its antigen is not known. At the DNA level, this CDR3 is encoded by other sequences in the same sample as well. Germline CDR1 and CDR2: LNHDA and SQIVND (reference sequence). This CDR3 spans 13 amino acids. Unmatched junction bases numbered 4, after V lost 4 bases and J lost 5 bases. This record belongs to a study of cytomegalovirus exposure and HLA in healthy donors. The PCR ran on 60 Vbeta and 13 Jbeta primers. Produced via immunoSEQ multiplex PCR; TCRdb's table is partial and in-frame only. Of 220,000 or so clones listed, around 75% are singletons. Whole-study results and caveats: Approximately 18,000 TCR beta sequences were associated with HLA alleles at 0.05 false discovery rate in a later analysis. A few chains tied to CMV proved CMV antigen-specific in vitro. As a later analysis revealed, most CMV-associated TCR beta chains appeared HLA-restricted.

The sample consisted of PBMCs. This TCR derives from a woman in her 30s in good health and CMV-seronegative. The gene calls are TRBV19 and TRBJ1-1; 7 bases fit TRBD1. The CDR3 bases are TGTGCCAGTAGTAACAGGGACAGAACTGAAGCTTTCTTT. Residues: CASSNRDRTEAFF.